This T cell receptor beta chain was found in a study of cytomegalovirus exposure and HLA in healthy donors. Primers included in the PCR were 60 Vbeta and 13 Jbeta primers. Sequenced by immunoSEQ multiplex PCR; TCRdb stores in-frame clones only, minus some. Of 200,000 or so clones listed, 81% are singletons. About this clone itself: Its specificity is not known.

Trimming pared 4 bases from V and 2 bases from J, leaving 15 bases between. The germline V gene encodes CDR1 SGHAT and CDR2 FQNNGV. The CDR3 consists of 15 residues. Regarding the study as a whole: In an earlier analysis, productive rearrangement rates for most beta V segments clustered near 87% or 30%.

Sequencing was performed on PBMCs. This chain uses TRBV11-2 with TRBJ2-7; perhaps TRBD1 as D (5 bases). The receptor was isolated from a woman aged 18-29 years in good health and CMV-seropositive. CDR3 region: CASSSLDSLAYEQYF. CDR3 DNA sequence: TGTGCCAGCAGCTCCCTCGACAGCCTCGCCTACGAGCAGTACTTC.